Below are 27 T cell receptor beta chains sequenced from a single sample in a study of cytomegalovirus exposure and HLA in healthy donors. PCR involved 60 Vbeta and 13 Jbeta primers. Clones were read by immunoSEQ multiplex PCR, and TCRdb kept only the in-frame ones, dropping some. The data show around 110,000 clones, roughly 83% seen once. Material: PBMCs. The receptor source for this set is a man younger than 45 in good health and CMV-seropositive.

This rearrangement joins TRBV5-4 to TRBJ2-1; D ambiguous. The CDR3 consists of 14 residues. In germline, CDR1 is SGHNT, CDR2 YYREEE (reference sequence). V lost 0 bases and J 0 bases, leaving 4 bases between the germline ends. The CDR3 loop is CASSLAGSYNEQFF. CDR3 nucleotide sequence: TGTGCCAGCAGCTTGGCAGGCTCCTACAATGAGCAGTTCTTC.

In regard to this clone: Germline and junction disagree at one end, which may indicate a read error. V usage is TRBV7-7 and J usage is TRBJ2-7; D unclear. The CDR3 is 14 amino acids. CDR1 and CDR2 from the germline V gene are SSHAT and FNYEAQ (reference sequence). The CDR3 DNA is TGTGCTAGCAGCTTACTTTCTGGGCCCTACGAGCAGTACTTC. Protein sequence: CASSLLSGPYEQYF.

V is TRBV28 and J is TRBJ2-2; 11 bases match TRBD2. Germline CDR1 reads MDHEN; CDR2 reads SYDVKM. The CDR3 consists of 19 residues. Germline trimming cut 4 bases from V and 2 bases from J; bases unmatched to any gene: 12. The CDR3 sequence: CASSSPGLAVGPNTGELFF. CDR3 DNA: TGTGCCAGCAGTTCTCCGGGACTAGCGGTTGGTCCTAACACCGGGGAGCTGTTTTTT.

This clone was seen a single time. This chain connects TRBV29-1 to TRBJ2-7, with TRBD1 matching over 7 bases. The germline gives CDR1 SQVTM, CDR2 ANQGSEA. The junction had 8 bases not matched to a gene; V was cut back by 6 bases and J by 3 bases. The CDR3 is 13 amino acids. The CDR3 DNA is TGCAGCGTAGTCACAGGGGTTGTCTACGAGCAGTACTTC. Encoded protein: CSVVTGVVYEQYF.

The gene calls are TRBV5-1 and TRBJ2-7, with 7 nucleotides matching TRBD2. The germline V gene has CDR1 SGHRS and CDR2 YFSETQ. Trimming took 4 bases from V and 3 from J; bases not matched to a gene: 4. CDR3 length: 13 amino acids. This chain's CDR3 is CASSPGTIYEQYF. The CDR3 DNA follows: TGCGCCAGCAGCCCGGGGACTATCTACGAGCAGTACTTC.

The chain recombines TRBV11-3 with TRBJ2-7; TRBD2 aligns across 16 bases. V gave up 0 bases and J gave up 7 bases; unmatched junction bases: 6. The CDR3 runs to 17 residues. Germline lookup yields CDR1 SGHNT and CDR2 YENEEA. The DNA of the CDR3 is TGTGCCAGCAGCTTAGATGGCGGGACTAGCGGGAGGGATGAGCAGTACTTC. Translated: CASSLDGGTSGRDEQYF.

Concerning this clone: The junction shows a germline mismatch at one end, possibly a read error. This rearrangement joins TRBV28 to TRBJ2-6; 9 bases line up with TRBD1. The length of the CDR3 is 16 residues. Germline V gives CDR1 MDHEN, CDR2 SYDVKM. The CDR3 DNA is TGTGCCAGCAGAACAGGGGGCTCGTGGGGGGCCAACGGCCTGACTTTC. Its translation: CASRTGGSWGANGLTF.

CDR3 nucleotide sequence: TGTGCCAGCAGTGGTCGAAACAGGGAACCCTCTACTAACTATGGCTACACCTTC. Its protein is CASSGRNREPSTNYGYTF. This chain joins TRBV6-4 and TRBJ1-2; D is perhaps TRBD1 (6 bases). V lost 4 bases and J 0 bases, leaving 21 bases between the germline ends. This CDR3 comprises 18 residues. Germline CDR1 reads MRHNA; CDR2 reads SNTAGT.

V usage is TRBV7-2 and J usage is TRBJ2-2, with TRBD1 identical over 9 bases. Germline V gives CDR1 SGHTA, CDR2 FQGNSA. The trim removed 4 bases at V and 4 bases at J, leaving 4 bases unmatched. The CDR3 has 15 amino acids. In nucleotides, the CDR3 is TGTGCCAGCAGCTCGGGACAGGGAGGCACCGGGGAGCTGTTTTTT. Its translation: CASSSGQGGTGELFF.

Notes on this clone: Different DNA sequences within this sample yield the same CDR3. The chain employs TRBV7-9 and TRBJ2-7; possibly TRBD2 for D (5 bases). The germline gives CDR1 SEHNR, CDR2 FQNEAQ (reference sequence). This CDR3 comprises 14 residues. V lost 1 base and J 0 bases, leaving 7 bases between the germline ends. The CDR3, as DNA: TGTGCCAGCAGCTTAGATGCGGGCTCCTACGAGCAGTACTTC. Translation gives CASSLDAGSYEQYF.

The chain has TRBV7-2 and TRBJ1-5; 7 bases fit TRBD1. Germline V CDR1 and CDR2: SGHTA, FQGNSA. J was trimmed by 6 bases and V by 5 bases; bases with no gene match: 4. There are 13 residues in the CDR3. The CDR3 DNA sequence: TGTGCCAGCAGCAAACGACAGGGTCAGCCCCAGCATTTT. Protein: CASSKRQGQPQHF.

Concerning this clone itself: The same CDR3 can be traced to other DNA sequences in this sample. This chain links TRBV7-2 with TRBJ1-5, with TRBD1 matching 7 bases. V dropped 5 bases and J dropped 5; count of bases not matched to a gene: 6. The CDR3 is 14 amino acids. Germline V gene lookup returns CDR1 SGHTA and CDR2 FQGNSA. Written as DNA, the CDR3 is TGTGCCAGCAGCCTGAAGGGGGCCGATCAGCCCCAGCATTTT. It encodes CASSLKGADQPQHF.

On this clone: A junction end diverges from the germline sequence, so it may reflect a read error. The chain has TRBV7-9 and TRBJ2-5; 7 bases line up with TRBD2. The germline V gene has CDR1 SEHNR and CDR2 FQNEAQ (reference sequence). The CDR3 covers 14 residues. The CDR3 reads CSSSLGGGRETQYF. The CDR3 DNA reads TGTTCCAGCAGCTTAGGCGGGGGACGAGAGACCCAGTACTTC.

The rearrangement uses TRBV9 and TRBJ1-2; D may be TRBD1 (5 bases). Germline V CDR1 and CDR2: SGDLS, YYNGEE. The CDR3 totals 14 residues. Trimming cost V 1 base and J 6 bases, with 13 bases left between them. The CDR3 region is CASSVSETDDGYTF. Here the CDR3 DNA reads TGTGCCAGCAGCGTAAGCGAGACAGATGATGGCTACACCTTC.

The chain has TRBV7-8 and TRBJ2-7; D is possibly TRBD1 (6 bases). Trimming took 2 bases from V and 2 from J, leaving 10 bases between them. The CDR3 spans 14 residues. CDR1 SGHVS and CDR2 FQNEAQ come from the germline V gene. The CDR3, as DNA: TGTGCCAGCAGCTTACAGGGGCACGCCTACGAGCAGTACTTC. It is translated as CASSLQGHAYEQYF.

This clone has just a few counts. The V call is TRBV4-2, the J call TRBJ2-6, with a weak D call TRBD1 (6 bases). V lost 5 bases and J lost 0, with 11 bases in between. Germline V gene lookup returns CDR1 LGHNA and CDR2 YNFKEQ. The CDR3 length is 16 residues. CDR3 loop: CASSYSGVSGANVLTF. For the CDR3, the DNA is TGTGCCAGCAGCTACTCAGGGGTCTCTGGGGCCAACGTCCTGACTTTC.

On this clone: Other DNA sequences from this sample encode an identical CDR3 as well. The chain couples TRBV4-2 to TRBJ2-7; possible D gene TRBD2, 7 bases. Trimming removed 1 base at V and 2 bases at J, with 9 bases between. This CDR3 region has 14 residues. Germline V gives CDR1 LGHNA, CDR2 YNFKEQ. As DNA, the CDR3 is TGTGCCAGCAGCCAAGCGGGGGGCCCCTACGAGCAGTACTTC. As protein: CASSQAGGPYEQYF.

This chain uses TRBV7-3 with TRBJ2-3, with TRBD2 matching 7 bases. CDR1 and CDR2 from the germline V gene are SGHTA and FQGTGA. V shed 5 bases and J 1 base; nucleotides not matched to a gene: 3. The length of the CDR3 is 14 residues. CDR3 region: CASSTRGGTDTQYF. The CDR3 nucleotides read TGTGCCAGCAGCACCCGGGGGGGCACAGATACGCAGTATTTT.

J is TRBJ1-1 and V is TRBV19; unclear D gene. CDR3 size: 14 residues. V lost 7 bases and J lost 3, with 15 bases in between. Germline CDR1 reads LNHDA; CDR2 reads SQIVND (reference sequence). CDR3 in DNA: TGTGCCAGTACATCGTCGGGGTTATACACTGAAGCTTTCTTT. Its protein is CASTSSGLYTEAFF.

The CDR3, as DNA: TGTGCCAGCAGCTTCGGGGGGTCAGGGAGCTCCTACGAGCAGTACTTC. Translating it yields CASSFGGSGSSYEQYF. The V gene is TRBV7-9, the J gene TRBJ2-7; TRBD2 matches 7 bases. This CDR3 spans 16 amino acids. V was clipped by 3 bases and J by 0 bases; unmatched bases: 8. Germline V gives CDR1 SEHNR, CDR2 FQNEAQ (reference sequence).

This clone was seen more than once but under ten times. The V and J genes are TRBV6-5 and TRBJ1-3; D is undetermined. Per the germline V gene, CDR1 is MNHEY and CDR2 is SVGAGI. V was clipped by 2 bases and J by 5 bases, with 16 bases between them. The CDR3 contains 16 residues. The CDR3 reads CASSYSKRGTRNTIYF. DNA of the CDR3: TGTGCCAGCAGTTACAGTAAGCGAGGCACCAGAAACACCATATATTTT.

The sample holds a few counts of this clone. The chain couples TRBV10-3 to TRBJ1-1; no clear D. V was trimmed by 5 bases and J by 4 bases, leaving 17 bases between them. Germline CDR1 reads ENHRY; CDR2 reads SYGVKD. The CDR3 runs 15 residues. For the CDR3, the DNA is TGTGCCATCAGTCATCACCTACAGAGAAGCACTGAAGCTTTCTTT. It encodes CAISHHLQRSTEAFF.

The chain couples TRBV29-1 to TRBJ2-1; D is uncertain. Germline values: CDR1 SQVTM, CDR2 ANQGSEA. The CDR3 has 12 residues. The germline V and J ends were trimmed by 3 bases and 2 bases, with 5 bases remaining between them. The CDR3 protein is CSVDAAYNEQFF. In DNA form, the CDR3 reads TGCAGCGTTGACGCGGCCTACAATGAGCAGTTCTTC.

In its sample, this clone was seen a few times. The chain combines TRBV30 with TRBJ2-7, with TRBD1 identical over 9 bases. Trimming took 5 bases from V and 5 from J; bases not matched to a gene: 16. The CDR3 spans 16 residues. Germline lookup yields CDR1 GTSNPN and CDR2 SVGIG (reference sequence). CDR3 DNA: TGTGCCTGGGGGACAGGGACCGAGCAGGGGGGGGACGAGCAGTACTTC. This encodes CAWGTGTEQGGDEQYF. The full variable domain, rest sourced from reference TRBV30 and TRBJ2-7, is SQTIHQWPATLVQPVGSPLSLECTVEGTSNPNLYWYRQAAGRGLQLLFYSVGIGQISSEVPQNLSASRPQDRQFILSSKKLLLSDSGFYLCAWGTGTEQGGDEQYFGPGTRLTVT.

The CDR3, as DNA: TGTGCCAGCAGGCCGGGACAGGGAGGAAGGACTGAAGCTTTCTTT. Translated, it gives CASRPGQGGRTEAFF. The gene calls are TRBV28 and TRBJ1-1; 9 positions match TRBD1. This CDR3 has 15 residues. From germline, CDR1 is MDHEN and CDR2 SYDVKM. The V and J ends lost 6 bases and 5 bases, in that order; junction bases with no gene match: 10.

The rearrangement joins TRBV30 to TRBJ2-1, with D perhaps matching TRBD2 (5 bases). Germline CDR1 GTSNPN, CDR2 SVGIG (reference sequence). V was pared by 1 base and J by 4 bases, with 8 bases between. The CDR3 sequence is 13 residues long. The CDR3 is CAWSAGFYNEQFF. As DNA, the CDR3 is TGTGCCTGGAGTGCGGGATTTTACAATGAGCAGTTCTTC.

This clone was seen once. The chain couples TRBV28 to TRBJ2-4, with 8 bases matching TRBD1. CDR1 and CDR2 from the germline V gene are MDHEN and SYDVKM. V trimming: 3 bases; J trimming: 3 bases; junction bases outside the gene matches: 7. The CDR3 spans 16 residues. Written as DNA, the CDR3 is TGTGCCAGCAGTTTTGACAGGGGAGGAGGCAAAAACATTCAGTACTTC. Protein product: CASSFDRGGGKNIQYF.